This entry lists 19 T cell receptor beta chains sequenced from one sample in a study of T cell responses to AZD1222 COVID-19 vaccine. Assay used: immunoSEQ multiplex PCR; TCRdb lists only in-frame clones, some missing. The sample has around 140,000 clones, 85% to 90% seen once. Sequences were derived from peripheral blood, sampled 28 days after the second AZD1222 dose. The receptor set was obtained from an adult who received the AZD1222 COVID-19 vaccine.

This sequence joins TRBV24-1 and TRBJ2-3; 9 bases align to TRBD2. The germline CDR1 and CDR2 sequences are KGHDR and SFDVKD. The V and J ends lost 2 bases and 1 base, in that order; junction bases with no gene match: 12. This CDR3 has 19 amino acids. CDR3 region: CATSDWAGKTSGRTDTQYF. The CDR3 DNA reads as TGTGCCACCAGTGATTGGGCAGGGAAGACTAGCGGACGCACAGATACGCAGTATTTT.

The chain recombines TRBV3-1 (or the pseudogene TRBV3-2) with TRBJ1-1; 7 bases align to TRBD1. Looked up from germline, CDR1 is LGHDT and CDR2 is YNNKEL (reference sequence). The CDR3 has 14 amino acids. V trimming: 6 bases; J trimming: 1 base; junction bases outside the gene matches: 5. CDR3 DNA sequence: TGTGCCAGCAGGAAAGGGACAGCGAACACTGAAGCTTTCTTT. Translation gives CASRKGTANTEAFF.

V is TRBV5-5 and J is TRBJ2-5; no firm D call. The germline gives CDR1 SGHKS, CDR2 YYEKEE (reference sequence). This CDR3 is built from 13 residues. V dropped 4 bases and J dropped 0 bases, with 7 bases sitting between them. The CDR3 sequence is CASSMTDQETQYF. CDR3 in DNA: TGTGCCAGCAGCATGACGGACCAAGAGACCCAGTACTTC.

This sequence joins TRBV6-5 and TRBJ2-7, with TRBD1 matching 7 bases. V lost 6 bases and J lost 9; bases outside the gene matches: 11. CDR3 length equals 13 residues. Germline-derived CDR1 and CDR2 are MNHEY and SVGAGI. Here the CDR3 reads CASSTPQGDRQYF. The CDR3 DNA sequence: TGTGCCAGCAGCACCCCCCAGGGGGACAGGCAGTACTTC.

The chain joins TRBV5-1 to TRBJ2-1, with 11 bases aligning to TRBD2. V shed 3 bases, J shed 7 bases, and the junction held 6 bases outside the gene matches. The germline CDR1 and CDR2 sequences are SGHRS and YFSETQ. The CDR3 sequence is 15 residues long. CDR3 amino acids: CASSSAGTSGNEQFF. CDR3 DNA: TGCGCCAGCAGCTCGGCGGGGACTAGCGGAAATGAGCAGTTCTTC.

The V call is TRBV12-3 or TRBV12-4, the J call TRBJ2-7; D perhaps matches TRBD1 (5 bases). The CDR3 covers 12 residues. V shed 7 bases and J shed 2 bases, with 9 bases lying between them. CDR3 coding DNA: TGTGCCAGCACCGACAGACCCTACGAGCAGTACTTC. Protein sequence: CASTDRPYEQYF.

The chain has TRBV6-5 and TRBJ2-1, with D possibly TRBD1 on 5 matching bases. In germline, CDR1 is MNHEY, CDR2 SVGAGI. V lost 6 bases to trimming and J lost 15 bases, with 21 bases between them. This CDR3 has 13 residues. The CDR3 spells CASSSRRQGSSFF. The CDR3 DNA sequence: TGTGCCAGCAGCTCTCGAAGGCAGGGTTCCTCGTTCTTC.

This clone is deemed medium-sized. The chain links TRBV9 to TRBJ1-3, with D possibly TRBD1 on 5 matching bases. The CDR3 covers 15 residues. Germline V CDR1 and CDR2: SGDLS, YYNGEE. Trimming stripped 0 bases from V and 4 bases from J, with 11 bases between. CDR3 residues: CASSVGRGAGNTIYF. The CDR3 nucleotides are TGTGCCAGCAGCGTAGGTAGAGGGGCGGGAAACACCATATATTTT.

The CDR3 loop reads CASSSGFSGGYGYTF. CDR3 DNA sequence: TGTGCCAGCAGTTCAGGGTTCAGCGGGGGCTATGGCTACACCTTC. This chain joins TRBV27 and TRBJ1-2, with D maybe TRBD1 (5 bases). V was clipped by 4 bases and J by 4 bases, with 16 bases between them. Germline CDR1 is MNHEY and CDR2 is SMNVEV (reference sequence). The CDR3 covers 15 residues.

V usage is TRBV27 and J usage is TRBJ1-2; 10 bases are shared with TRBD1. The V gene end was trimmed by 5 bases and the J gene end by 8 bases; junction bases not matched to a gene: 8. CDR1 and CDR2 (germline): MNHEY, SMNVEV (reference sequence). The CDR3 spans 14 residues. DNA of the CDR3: TGTGCCAGCAGTCCACTGGGACAGGGGACGGGCTACACCTTC. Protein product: CASSPLGQGTGYTF.

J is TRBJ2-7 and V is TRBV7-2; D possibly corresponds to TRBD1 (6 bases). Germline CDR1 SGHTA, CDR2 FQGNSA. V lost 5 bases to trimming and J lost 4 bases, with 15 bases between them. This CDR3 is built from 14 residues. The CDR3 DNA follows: TGTGCCAGCAGCCCTAGGGGCAGGGGATACGAGCAGTACTTC. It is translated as CASSPRGRGYEQYF.

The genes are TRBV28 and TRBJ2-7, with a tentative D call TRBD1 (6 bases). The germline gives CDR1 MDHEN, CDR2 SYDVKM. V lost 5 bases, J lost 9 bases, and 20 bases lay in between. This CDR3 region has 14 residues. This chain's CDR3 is CASSGAGQSNTQYF. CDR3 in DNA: TGTGCCAGCAGTGGCGCCGGACAGTCTAATACGCAGTACTTC.

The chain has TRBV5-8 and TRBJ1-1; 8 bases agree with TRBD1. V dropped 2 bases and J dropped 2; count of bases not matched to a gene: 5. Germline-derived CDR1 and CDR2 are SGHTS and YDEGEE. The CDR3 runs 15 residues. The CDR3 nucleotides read TGTGCCAGCAGCTTTCAGGGGGCCCGTAACACTGAAGCTTTCTTT. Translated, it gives CASSFQGARNTEAFF.

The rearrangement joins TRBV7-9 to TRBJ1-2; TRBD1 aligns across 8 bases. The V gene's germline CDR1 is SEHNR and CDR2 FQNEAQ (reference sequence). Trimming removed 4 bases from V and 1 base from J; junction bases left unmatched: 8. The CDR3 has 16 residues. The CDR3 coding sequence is TGTGCCAGCAGCTCTAGGCTACAGGGGGTTAACTATGGCTACACCTTC. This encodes CASSSRLQGVNYGYTF.

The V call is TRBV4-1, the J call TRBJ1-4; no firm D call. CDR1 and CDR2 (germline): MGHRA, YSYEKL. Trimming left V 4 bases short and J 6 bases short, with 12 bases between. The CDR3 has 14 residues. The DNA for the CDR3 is TGCGCCAGCAGCCTCAGAGCACCGTATGAAAAACTGTTTTTT. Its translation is CASSLRAPYEKLFF.

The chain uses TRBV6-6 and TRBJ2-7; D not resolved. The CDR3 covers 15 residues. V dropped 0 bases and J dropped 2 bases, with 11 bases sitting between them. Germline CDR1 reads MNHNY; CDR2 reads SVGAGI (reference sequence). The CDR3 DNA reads TGTGCCAGCAGTTACTCGGCCGGGCAAGCCTACGAGCAGTACTTC. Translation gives CASSYSAGQAYEQYF.

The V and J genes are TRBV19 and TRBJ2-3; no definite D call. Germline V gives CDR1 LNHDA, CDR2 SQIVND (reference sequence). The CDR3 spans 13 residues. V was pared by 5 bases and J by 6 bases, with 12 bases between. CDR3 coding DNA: TGTGCCAGTAGTCTGACTGGAGTGGATACGCAGTATTTT. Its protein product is CASSLTGVDTQYF.

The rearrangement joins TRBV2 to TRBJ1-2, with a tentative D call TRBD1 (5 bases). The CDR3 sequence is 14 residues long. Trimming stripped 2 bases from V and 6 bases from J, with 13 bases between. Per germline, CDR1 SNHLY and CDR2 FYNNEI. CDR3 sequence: CASSEIAQGDGYTF. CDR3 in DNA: TGTGCCAGCAGTGAAATAGCCCAGGGAGATGGCTACACCTTC.

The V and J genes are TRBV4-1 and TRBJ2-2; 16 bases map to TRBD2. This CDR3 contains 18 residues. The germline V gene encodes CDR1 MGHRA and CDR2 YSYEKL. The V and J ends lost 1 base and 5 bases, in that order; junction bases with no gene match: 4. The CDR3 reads CASSQAGTSGGETGELFF. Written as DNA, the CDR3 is TGCGCCAGCAGCCAAGCTGGGACTAGCGGGGGGGAGACCGGGGAGCTGTTTTTT.